The sequence of this T cell receptor beta chain was determined in a study of blood T cell repertoires in COVID-19. On the study more broadly: Acute and convalescent COVID-19 specimens originated in the United States, Italy and Spain. The cDNA or gDNA used as material had been derived from T cells, B-cell-depleted T cells, or PBMCs.

Authors' methods: From reference gene primer amplification, estimates of nucleated cell counts were derived. Some clones are missing from TCRdb's copy, which holds only in-frame ones; the method was immunoSEQ multiplex PCR. V and J calls plus clone size are reproduced from that table; the DNA served to infer D and trimming. In the table there are around 210,000 clones, roughly nine tenths of which are singletons. The V end lost 1 base, the J end lost 2 bases, and 11 bases lay between the germline ends. Germline lookup yields CDR1 SGHVS and CDR2 FNYEAQ. CDR3 length: 16 amino acids. The V and J genes are TRBV7-6 and TRBJ2-2; weak D call: TRBD2 (6 bases). The source of this sequence is a woman in her seventies with acute or convalescent COVID-19. Sequencing was carried out using peripheral blood. CDR3 region: CASSLVVAVNTGELFF. CDR3 coding DNA: TGTGCCAGCAGCTTAGTCGTAGCGGTTAACACCGGGGAGCTGTTTTTT.